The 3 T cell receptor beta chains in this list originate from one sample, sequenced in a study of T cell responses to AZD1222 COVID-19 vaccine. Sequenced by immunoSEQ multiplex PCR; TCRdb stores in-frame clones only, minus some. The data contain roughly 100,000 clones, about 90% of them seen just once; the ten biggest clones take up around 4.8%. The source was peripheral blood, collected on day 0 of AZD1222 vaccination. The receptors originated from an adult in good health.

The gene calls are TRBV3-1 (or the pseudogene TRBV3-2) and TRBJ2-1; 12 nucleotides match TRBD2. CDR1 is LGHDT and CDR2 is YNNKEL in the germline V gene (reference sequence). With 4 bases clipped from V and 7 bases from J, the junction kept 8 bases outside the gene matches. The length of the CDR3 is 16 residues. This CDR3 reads CASSPLPSGGGNEQFF. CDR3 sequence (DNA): TGTGCCAGCAGCCCCCTACCTAGCGGGGGGGGTAATGAGCAGTTCTTC.

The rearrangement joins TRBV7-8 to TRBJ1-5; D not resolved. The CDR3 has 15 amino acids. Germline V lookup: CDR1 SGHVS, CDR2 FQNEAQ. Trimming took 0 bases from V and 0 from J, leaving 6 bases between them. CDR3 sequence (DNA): TGTGCCAGCAGCTTAGCAGATTATAGCAATCAGCCCCAGCATTTT. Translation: CASSLADYSNQPQHF. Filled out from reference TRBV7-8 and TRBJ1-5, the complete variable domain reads GAGVSQSPRYKVAKRGQDVALRCDPISGHVSLFWYQQALGQGPEFLTYFQNEAQLDKSGLPSDRFFAERPEGSVSTLKIQRTQQEDSAVYLCASSLADYSNQPQHFGDGTRLSIL.

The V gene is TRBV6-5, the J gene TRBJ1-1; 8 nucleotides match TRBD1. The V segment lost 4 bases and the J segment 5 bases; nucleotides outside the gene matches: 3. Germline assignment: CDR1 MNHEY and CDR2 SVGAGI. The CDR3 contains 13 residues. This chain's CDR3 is CASSLDRGTEAFF. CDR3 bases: TGTGCCAGCAGTTTAGACAGGGGAACTGAAGCTTTCTTT.